This is a list of T cell receptor beta chains from one sample in a study of radiation and T cells in renal cell carcinoma. Sequencing was performed with immunoSEQ multiplex PCR; in TCRdb, only in-frame clones are kept and a portion is missing. The sample comprises approximately 150,000 clones, 70% to 90% of which are singletons, and 15% to 20% rests with the top ten. Specimen: blood, collected from a patient whose treatment included radiotherapy and nephrectomy. The receptors derive from a woman between 50 and 59 years old with renal cell carcinoma. The CDR3 runs from the conserved cysteine through the conserved F or W. The D gene is left open where the match is weak. Rows may omit the clone size; those that give it use once, few, many or a size class.

d_gene	v_gene	j_gene	abundance	CDR3nt	CDR3aa
NA	TRBV4-3	TRBJ2-1	NA	TGCGCCAGCAGCCAAGTTGGGGGGCACGATGAGCAGTTCTTC	CASSQVGGHDEQFF
NA	TRBV19	TRBJ2-7	NA	TGTGCCAGTAGTACGAACGTCCGGGGGACTTACGAGCAGTACTTC	CASSTNVRGTYEQYF
NA	TRBV18	TRBJ2-3	NA	TGTGCCAGCTCACCATCAGAGGGGATCGCAGATACGCAGTATTTT	CASSPSEGIADTQYF
TRBD2	TRBV10-3	TRBJ2-2	NA	TGTGCCATCAGTGAGTCGTTGGTAGCGGGCCCCCAGGGGGAGCTGTTTTTT	CAISESLVAGPQGELFF
NA	TRBV19	TRBJ2-1	NA	TGTGCCAGTAGTATTAAAGAGGGGGGTCGGGGGTTCTTC	CASSIKEGGRGFF
NA	TRBV5-5	TRBJ1-4	NA	TGTGCCGGAACGAGAGGGGACACTAATGAAAAACTGTTTTTT	CAGTRGDTNEKLFF
NA	TRBV19	TRBJ1-5	NA	TGTGCCAGTAACGTGGGGGGTTACAATCAGCCCCAGCATTTT	CASNVGGYNQPQHF
NA	TRBV28	TRBJ2-5	once	TGTGCCAGCAGCCACAGGGTTCGGCAAGAGACCCAGTACTTC	CASSHRVRQETQYF
TRBD2	TRBV2	TRBJ2-5	once	TGTGCCAGCAGTGAACCCTCGACTGAGACTAGCGGGAGGGGGGAGACCCAGTACTTC	CASSEPSTETSGRGETQYF
NA	TRBV11-3	TRBJ2-5	NA	TGTGCCAGCAGCCTTGGGTCCCAAGAGACCCAGTACTTC	CASSLGSQETQYF
TRBD1	TRBV6-5	TRBJ1-5	NA	TGTGCCAGCAGTTCCGCAGGGGGCGTACAGCCCCAGCATTTT	CASSSAGGVQPQHF
TRBD2	TRBV27	TRBJ2-1	NA	TGTGCCAGCAGCGGGAGGTTATACAATGAGCAGTTCTTC	CASSGRLYNEQFF
NA	TRBV4-3	TRBJ2-2	NA	TGCGCCAGCAGCCGGAGGGCGGACACCGGGGAGCTGTTTTTT	CASSRRADTGELFF
NA	TRBV14	TRBJ2-1	NA	TGTGCCAGCAGCCAAGGCCTACAGCAGTTCTTC	CASSQGLQQFF
NA	TRBV7-9	TRBJ1-1	few	TGTGCCAGCAGCTTAGGCACTGAAGCTTTCTTT	CASSLGTEAFF
NA	TRBV28	TRBJ2-1	NA	TGTGCCAGCAGTTCCAACGCAATGGAGCAGTTCTTC	CASSSNAMEQFF
NA	TRBV6-5	TRBJ1-2	NA	TGTGCCAGCAGCAAGGGGGGCTTGGGCTATGGCTACACCTTC	CASSKGGLGYGYTF
NA	TRBV5-1	TRBJ1-5	NA	TGCGCCAGCAGCTTGGCCGGGCAGCTCAATCAGCCCCAGCATTTT	CASSLAGQLNQPQHF
NA	TRBV14	TRBJ1-1	NA	TGTGCCAGCAGCCGGTTCTCGGGTGGCACTGAAGCTTTCTTT	CASSRFSGGTEAFF
NA	TRBV2	TRBJ1-1	few	TGTGCCATGGCGACAGGAACTGAAGCTTTCTTT	CAMATGTEAFF
NA	TRBV7-8	TRBJ1-2	NA	TGTGCCAGCAGCCCTAGGGGAGTCTATGGCTACACCTTC	CASSPRGVYGYTF
NA	TRBV9	TRBJ2-7	NA	TGTGCCAGCAGCGTAGTACCAGGGGCGCCCTACGAGCAGTACTTC	CASSVVPGAPYEQYF
TRBD1	TRBV10-3	TRBJ1-5	NA	TGTGCCATCAGTGAGTCAGCAGGGGGCTTCCAGCCCCAGCATTTT	CAISESAGGFQPQHF
TRBD1	TRBV9	TRBJ1-2	NA	TGTGCCAGCAGCGGACGACAGGGTAACAGCTATGGCTACACCTTC	CASSGRQGNSYGYTF
TRBD2	TRBV28	TRBJ2-7	NA	TGTGCCAGCAAAACTAGCGGGAGGTTTACCTACGAGCAGTACTTC	CASKTSGRFTYEQYF
TRBD1	TRBV19	TRBJ1-6	NA	TGTGCCAGTAGTATAGAGAGGACAGGGGGAAATTCACCCCTCCACTTT	CASSIERTGGNSPLHF
NA	TRBV5-1	TRBJ2-5	NA	TGCGCCAGCAGCTTGTCCGGCCTAGTTCGGGAGACCCAGTACTTC	CASSLSGLVRETQYF
NA	TRBV27	TRBJ2-1	few	TGTGCCAGCAGTTTGAACAGAATTTACAATGAGCAGTTCTTC	CASSLNRIYNEQFF